The clone carrying this T cell receptor (beta chain) was seen a handful of times. The source of the sample is a study of T cells in Graves' hyperthyroidism and ophthalmopathy. CDR3 length: 15 residues. Germline assignment: CDR1 LNHDA and CDR2 SQIVND (reference sequence). Template material for amplifying TCR beta CDR3 regions consisted of RNA transcripts. First-round RT-PCR targeting the TCR CDR3 was performed with the HTBI primer set. TCRdb called the multiplex PCR reads again in MiXCR, with one record for every CDR3 protein. The sample holds roughly 580,000 distinct CDR3 sequences, more than 11% seen once.

Sequenced: blood. This sequence originates from a woman aged 30 to 39 with Graves' hyperthyroidism that later progressed to Graves' ophthalmopathy. This chain uses TRBV19 with TRBJ2-5; 10 positions match TRBD2. CDR3 bases: TGTTTCACCCACCTAGCGGGGGCGCTTCGGGAGACCCAGTACTTC. Amino acids: CFTHLAGALRETQYF. Full variable domain (remainder filled in from reference TRBV19 and TRBJ2-5): DGGITQSPKYLFRKEGQNVTLSCEQNLNHDAMYWYRQDPGQGLRLIYYSQIVNDFQKGDIAEGYSVSREKKESFPLTVTSAQKNPTAFYLCFTHLAGALRETQYFGPGTRLLVL.